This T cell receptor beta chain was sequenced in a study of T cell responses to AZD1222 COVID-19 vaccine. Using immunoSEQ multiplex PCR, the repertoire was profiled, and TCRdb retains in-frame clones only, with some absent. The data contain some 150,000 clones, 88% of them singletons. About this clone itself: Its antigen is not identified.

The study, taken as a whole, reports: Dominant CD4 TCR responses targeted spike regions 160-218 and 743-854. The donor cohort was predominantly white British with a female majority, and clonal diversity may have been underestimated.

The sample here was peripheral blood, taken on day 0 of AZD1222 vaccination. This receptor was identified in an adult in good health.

CDR3 amino acids: CASSAWQGTYEQYF. Here the CDR3 DNA reads TGTGCCAGTAGTGCATGGCAGGGTACCTACGAGCAGTACTTC. This chain uses TRBV19 with TRBJ2-7; a weak D match, TRBD1 (5 bases). The CDR3 has 14 residues. Per the germline V gene, CDR1 is LNHDA and CDR2 is SQIVND (reference sequence). V was clipped by 5 bases and J by 2 bases, with 13 bases between them.